Shown below are 17 T cell receptor beta chains from a single sample sequenced in a study of blood T cell dynamics during melanoma immunotherapy. The time point here: pre-treatment baseline. Sequencing was performed with immunoSEQ multiplex PCR; in TCRdb, only in-frame clones are kept and a portion is missing. Altogether approximately 6,000 clones are present, approximately 91% being singletons, with the ten largest covering about 12%. The sample in question was cell-free DNA from blood, obtained from a patient treated with checkpoint blockade. Receptor source: a human donor with melanoma.

V is TRBV7-2 and J is TRBJ2-4; D possibly uses TRBD1 or TRBD2 (7 bases each). The ends were cut back, 5 bases at V and 0 bases at J, with 14 bases in the middle. The CDR3 has 16 amino acids. Germline V gene data show CDR1 as SGHTA and CDR2 as FQGNSA. CDR3 coding DNA: TGTGCCAGCAGCCCCCAGGGGGGGATAGCCAAAAACATTCAGTACTTC. It yields the protein CASSPQGGIAKNIQYF.

The J gene is TRBJ1-1, the V gene TRBV28; no definite D call. Trimming removed 3 bases from V and 3 bases from J, with 20 bases in between. This CDR3 region has 17 residues. Germline CDR1 and CDR2: MDHEN and SYDVKM. The CDR3 loop is CASSLFQRLPEDTEAFF. CDR3 coding DNA: TGTGCCAGCAGTTTGTTCCAAAGGTTGCCCGAGGACACTGAAGCTTTCTTT.

The gene calls are TRBV11-2 and TRBJ2-7; 8 positions match TRBD1. Germline V CDR1 and CDR2: SGHAT, FQNNGV. V lost 5 bases and J lost 6; bases outside the gene matches: 3. This CDR3 has 12 residues. CDR3 nucleotides: TGTGCCAGCAGCGTTGACAGGGGCGAGCAGTACTTC. Translation: CASSVDRGEQYF.

The chain recombines TRBV29-1 with TRBJ1-1, with 7 positions matching TRBD1. Trimming at V came to 7 bases and at J to 4 bases, leaving 12 bases not matched to a gene. CDR3 length: 14 residues. Germline lookup yields CDR1 SQVTM and CDR2 ANQGSEA. The CDR3 DNA follows: TGCAGCGCTGACAGGGCCGGTAAGACCACTGAAGCTTTCTTT. Translation gives CSADRAGKTTEAFF.

This CDR3 reads CASSYVTSGRRGEQYF. In DNA, the CDR3 is TGTGCCAGCAGTTACGTGACTAGCGGGAGGAGGGGCGAGCAGTACTTC. The chain has TRBV6-5 and TRBJ2-7; 13 bases fit TRBD2. The V and J ends lost 2 bases and 6 bases, in that order; junction bases with no gene match: 7. CDR3 length: 16 residues. Germline CDR1 and CDR2: MNHEY and SVGAGI.

The chain joins TRBV5-1 to TRBJ1-1; D might be TRBD1 (5 bases). The CDR3 sequence is 13 residues long. Germline CDR1 and CDR2: SGHRS and YFSETQ. V was trimmed by 5 bases and J by 3 bases, leaving 11 bases between them. The CDR3 nucleotides are TGCGCCAGCAGGGACAACGAGGACACTGAAGCTTTCTTT. Its translation is CASRDNEDTEAFF.

The chain carries TRBV6-5 and TRBJ1-2; 10 bases agree with TRBD1. The CDR3 length is 15 residues. J gave up 6 bases and V 5 bases, and 9 bases lay outside the gene matches. Germline CDR1 reads MNHEY; CDR2 reads SVGAGI. CDR3 nucleotides: TGTGCCAGCAGTGCTTTCACCGGGACAGGGGATGGCTACACCTTC. Encoded protein: CASSAFTGTGDGYTF.

The V gene is TRBV28, the J gene TRBJ2-1, with D tentatively TRBD1 (6 bases). This CDR3 comprises 15 residues. Between the trimmed V and J ends, which lost 3 bases and 5 bases, there was a span of 14 bases. Germline loops: CDR1 MDHEN, CDR2 SYDVKM. The CDR3 reads CASSFRGQRDNEQFF. CDR3 DNA sequence: TGTGCCAGCAGTTTCCGAGGACAGAGGGACAATGAGCAGTTCTTC.

CDR3 coding DNA: TGCGCCAGCAGCTCCGGACAGGGAAATCCCTCTGGAAACACCATATATTTT. Its protein is CASSSGQGNPSGNTIYF. This chain links TRBV5-1 with TRBJ1-3; TRBD1 agrees at 8 bases. Germline lookup yields CDR1 SGHRS and CDR2 YFSETQ. The CDR3 extends over 17 amino acids. With 3 bases clipped from V and 0 bases from J, the junction kept 8 bases outside the gene matches.

This chain connects TRBV5-1 to TRBJ2-2; tentatively, D is TRBD1 (6 bases). The V gene's germline CDR1 is SGHRS and CDR2 YFSETQ. The CDR3 has 15 residues. V was clipped by 6 bases and J by 3 bases, with 15 bases between them. CDR3 sequence reads: CASTSFPGDTGELFF. In DNA, the CDR3 is TGCGCCAGCACCTCGTTCCCAGGGGACACCGGGGAGCTGTTTTTT.

The genes are TRBV28 and TRBJ2-3; TRBD2 might be the D (5 bases). The CDR3 loop spans 16 amino acids. Trimming took 7 bases from V and 6 from J, leaving 23 bases between them. Germline values: CDR1 MDHEN, CDR2 SYDVKM. CDR3 amino acids: CASKLFYEGAQDTQYF. The DNA of the CDR3 is TGTGCCAGCAAGCTATTTTATGAGGGCGCTCAGGATACGCAGTATTTT.

The chain couples TRBV19 to TRBJ2-5; 8 bases align to TRBD2. V gave up 3 bases and J gave up 2 bases; unmatched junction bases: 5. Germline-derived CDR1 and CDR2 are LNHDA and SQIVND (reference sequence). The CDR3 sequence is 15 residues long. The chain's CDR3 is CASSIYLAGQETQYF. CDR3 nucleotides: TGTGCCAGTAGTATTTACTTAGCGGGACAAGAGACCCAGTACTTC.

The rearrangement joins TRBV5-1 to TRBJ1-5; 7 bases map to TRBD1. CDR3 length equals 14 residues. J lost 1 base, V lost 4 bases, and 2 bases had no gene match. CDR1 is SGHRS, CDR2 YFSETQ, per germline. The CDR3 bases are TGCGCCAGCAGCCCGGACAGGAGCAATCAGCCCCAGCATTTT. Amino acid sequence: CASSPDRSNQPQHF.

CDR3 in amino acids: CASRRGEAANTGELFF. CDR3 sequence (DNA): TGTGCCAGTAGAAGAGGGGAAGCGGCGAACACCGGGGAGCTGTTTTTT. The V gene is TRBV2, the J gene TRBJ2-2; D possibly matches TRBD1 or TRBD2 (5 bases each). The CDR3 is made up of 16 amino acids. Germline CDR1 reads SNHLY; CDR2 reads FYNNEI. V lost 9 bases to trimming and J lost 0 bases, with 17 bases between them.

The CDR3: CASSPSGSQETQYF. In DNA form, the CDR3 reads TGTGCCAGCAGCCCGTCGGGCAGCCAAGAGACCCAGTACTTC. The V gene is TRBV5-8, the J gene TRBJ2-5; D gene uncertain. CDR1 and CDR2 from the germline V gene are SGHTS and YDEGEE. CDR3 size: 14 residues. V lost 4 bases and J lost 1, with 11 bases in between.

V is TRBV28 and J is TRBJ1-4, with 11 bases that match TRBD1. This CDR3 has 15 amino acids. Germline loops: CDR1 MDHEN, CDR2 SYDVKM. Trimming took 2 bases from V and 8 from J; bases not matched to a gene: 4. Here the CDR3 reads CASSLTGTGGEKLFF. The DNA of the CDR3 is TGTGCCAGCAGTTTAACCGGGACAGGGGGAGAAAAACTGTTTTTT. Drawing the rest from reference TRBV28 and TRBJ1-4, the complete variable domain is DVKVTQSSRYLVKRTGEKVFLECVQDMDHENMFWYRQDPGLGLRLIYFSYDVKMKEKGDIPEGYSVSREKKERFSLILESASTNQTSMYLCASSLTGTGGEKLFFGSGTQLSVL.

The V call is TRBV15, the J call TRBJ1-2, with TRBD1 identical over 7 bases. Germline CDR1 and CDR2: LNHNV and YYDKDF (reference sequence). The CDR3 is 13 residues long. V dropped 8 bases and J dropped 4; count of bases not matched to a gene: 7. This CDR3 is CATAEDRSYGYTF. CDR3 nucleotide sequence: TGTGCCACCGCAGAGGACAGGAGCTATGGCTACACCTTC.